The source of this T cell receptor beta chain is a study of T cell responses to AZD1222 COVID-19 vaccine. Study findings and constraints: Among those given AZD1222, only six or seven were seropositive at baseline. Scientists sampled the repertoires only once the peak T cell response had passed. White British ancestry dominated among donors, who included more females, and clonal diversity was possibly underestimated. Regions 160-218 and 743-854 dominated among vaccine-associated CD4 TCRs spanning spike.

The assay was immunoSEQ multiplex PCR, and TCRdb's table has in-frame clones only and misses some. The table has about 150,000 clones, about 87% seen once. With regard to this clone: Its target is unknown.

The source is an adult in good health. The sequencing here drew on peripheral blood, taken on day 0 of AZD1222 vaccination.

CDR3 sequence reads: CASSYSRHPTTYEQYF. For the CDR3, the DNA is TGTGCCAGCAGTTACTCGAGACACCCTACTACCTACGAGCAGTACTTC. This chain links TRBV6-5 with TRBJ2-7, with D uncertain. The V gene's germline CDR1 is MNHEY and CDR2 SVGAGI. The CDR3 covers 16 residues. The V and J ends lost 0 bases and 2 bases respectively, with 14 bases between them.